Following are 19 T cell receptor beta chains from one sample sequenced in a study of STAT5B mutations in CD4+ large granular lymphocyte leukemia. Sequencing used immunoSEQ multiplex PCR; TCRdb keeps in-frame clones, though not all of them. The sample records about 40,000 clones, approximately 80% being singletons. The sample taken for sequencing was CD4+ T cells from blood buffy coats. These TCRs come from a human donor in good health.

The chain joins TRBV9 to TRBJ1-1; D not resolved. The germline V gene encodes CDR1 SGDLS and CDR2 YYNGEE. The CDR3 contains 15 residues. V lost 3 bases, J lost 0 bases, and 12 bases lay in between. CDR3 residues: CASSAYQAMNTEAFF. Written as DNA, the CDR3 is TGTGCCAGCAGCGCCTACCAGGCAATGAACACTGAAGCTTTCTTT.

The rearrangement links TRBV7-3 to TRBJ2-1, with 13 nucleotides matching TRBD2. The CDR3 extends over 16 amino acids. The V and J ends lost 3 bases and 6 bases, in that order; junction bases with no gene match: 5. Germline V gene data show CDR1 as SGHTA and CDR2 as FQGTGA. In DNA, the CDR3 is TGTGCCAGCAGCTTGGAACTAGCGGGGGGGCTCAATGAGCAGTTCTTC. Amino acid sequence: CASSLELAGGLNEQFF.

This chain joins TRBV7-2 and TRBJ2-2; D gene uncertain. The CDR3 is 15 residues long. Germline V gene lookup returns CDR1 SGHTA and CDR2 FQGNSA. V lost 1 base and J 7 bases, leaving 13 bases between the germline ends. The CDR3 DNA sequence: TGTGCCAGCAGCTTAGTAGGCAGAGCTGGCGGGGAGCTGTTTTTT. Protein product: CASSLVGRAGGELFF.

The J gene is TRBJ1-1, the V gene TRBV13; D is possibly TRBD1 (5 bases). V lost 7 bases to trimming and J lost 0 bases, with 21 bases between them. Germline values: CDR1 PRHDT, CDR2 FYEKMQ (reference sequence). The CDR3 has 17 residues. In nucleotides, the CDR3 is TGTGCCAGCAATAGTCAGGGCTGGCCTTTAATGAACACTGAAGCTTTCTTT. Amino acids: CASNSQGWPLMNTEAFF. Full variable domain (outside the CDR3, taken from reference TRBV13 and TRBJ1-1): AAGVIQSPRHLIKEKRETATLKCYPIPRHDTVYWYQQGPGQDPQFLISFYEKMQSDKGSIPDRFSAQQFSDYHSELNMSSLELGDSALYFCASNSQGWPLMNTEAFFGQGTRLTVV.

The gene calls are TRBV29-1 and TRBJ2-7; D remains ambiguous. The V end lost 0 bases, the J end lost 0 bases, and 9 bases lay between the germline ends. This CDR3 comprises 14 residues. CDR1 SQVTM and CDR2 ANQGSEA come from the germline V gene. This CDR3 reads CSVEETESSYEQYF. DNA of the CDR3: TGCAGCGTTGAAGAGACCGAGAGCTCCTACGAGCAGTACTTC.

V is TRBV6-1 and J is TRBJ2-2; 9 bases fit TRBD1. Trimming took 1 base from V and 5 from J; bases not matched to a gene: 2. The CDR3 runs to 15 residues. In germline, CDR1 is MNHNS, CDR2 SASEGT. The CDR3 loop is CASSEGGTGTGELFF. The CDR3 coding sequence is TGTGCCAGCAGTGAAGGGGGGACAGGGACCGGGGAGCTGTTTTTT.

The rearrangement links TRBV15 to TRBJ2-5; tentatively, D is TRBD1 (6 bases). CDR1 and CDR2 (germline): LNHNV, YYDKDF (reference sequence). Trimming stripped 4 bases from V and 5 bases from J, with 14 bases between. CDR3 length: 14 residues. The CDR3 sequence is CATSTGATQETQYF. Written as DNA, the CDR3 is TGTGCCACCAGCACAGGGGCAACTCAGGAGACCCAGTACTTC. Using reference TRBV15 and TRBJ2-5 for the parts outside the CDR3, the full variable domain is DAMVIQNPRYQVTQFGKPVTLSCSQTLNHNVMYWYQQKSSQAPKLLFHYYDKDFNNEADTPDNFQSRRPNTSFCFLDIRSPGLGDTAMYLCATSTGATQETQYFGPGTRLLVL.

V and J are TRBV27 and TRBJ1-3, with TRBD1 matching over 8 bases. Germline CDR1 reads MNHEY; CDR2 reads SMNVEV (reference sequence). The CDR3 consists of 14 residues. The J segment lost 3 bases and the V segment lost 5 bases, leaving 3 bases of the junction unmatched. The CDR3 bases are TGTGCCAGCAGTCTGACAGGGGTTGGAAACACCATATATTTT. Its protein is CASSLTGVGNTIYF.

The chain recombines TRBV5-1 with TRBJ2-7; 7 bases align to TRBD1. Germline CDR1 reads SGHRS; CDR2 reads YFSETQ. CDR3 length equals 17 residues. Trimming took 2 bases from V and 5 from J; bases not matched to a gene: 16. The chain's CDR3 is CASSFTTQRQGLNEQYF. In DNA form, the CDR3 reads TGCGCCAGCAGCTTTACCACCCAAAGACAGGGCCTCAACGAGCAGTACTTC.

The table lists this clone with a few counts. The chain employs TRBV7-8 and TRBJ2-7, with D perhaps matching TRBD2 (5 bases). Trimming removed 5 bases at V and 1 base at J, with 15 bases between. CDR1 and CDR2 (germline): SGHVS, FQNEAQ. The CDR3 runs to 15 residues. CDR3: CASSEGRRFSYEQYF. The CDR3 DNA follows: TGTGCCAGCAGCGAAGGACGGAGGTTTTCCTACGAGCAGTACTTC.

This chain connects TRBV14 to TRBJ1-5, with no clear D. The CDR3 is made up of 13 amino acids. Germline CDR1 reads SGHDN; CDR2 reads FVKESK. Trimming took 0 bases from V and 3 from J, leaving 3 bases between them. CDR3 region: CASSQEVNQPQHF. CDR3 coding DNA: TGTGCCAGCAGCCAAGAAGTCAATCAGCCCCAGCATTTT.

The rearrangement uses TRBV28 and TRBJ2-7; possibly TRBD1 for D (5 bases). The CDR3 loop spans 14 amino acids. Germline V lookup: CDR1 MDHEN, CDR2 SYDVKM. The V gene lost 7 bases and the J gene lost 6 bases, with 19 bases spanning the gap. CDR3 residues: CASTDTQGKAEQYF. Written as DNA, the CDR3 is TGTGCCAGCACTGATACCCAGGGTAAAGCCGAGCAGTACTTC.

Points on this clone: The same CDR3 also results from other DNA sequences found in this sample. The rearrangement links TRBV7-9 to TRBJ2-5; the D is unclear. Germline V gene lookup returns CDR1 SEHNR and CDR2 FQNEAQ (reference sequence). V gave up 4 bases and J gave up 1 base, with 1 base separating them. This CDR3 is built from 11 residues. The CDR3: CASSSQETQYF. The CDR3 DNA sequence: TGTGCCAGCAGCTCCCAAGAGACCCAGTACTTC. Full variable domain (remainder filled in from reference TRBV7-9 and TRBJ2-5): DTGVSQNPRHKITKRGQNVTFRCDPISEHNRLYWYRQTLGQGPEFLTYFQNEAQLEKSRLLSDRFSAERPKGSFSTLEIQRTEQGDSAMYLCASSSQETQYFGPGTRLLVL.

This chain joins TRBV9 and TRBJ1-2, with 7 bases fitting TRBD1. The CDR3 is 14 residues long. Germline lookup yields CDR1 SGDLS and CDR2 YYNGEE. Trimming removed 2 bases from V and 8 bases from J; junction bases left unmatched: 9. CDR3 protein: CASSVDRLQGGYTF. The CDR3 DNA follows: TGTGCCAGCAGCGTGGACAGGCTTCAAGGGGGCTACACCTTC.

This clone was seen more than once but under ten times. The V call is TRBV28, the J call TRBJ1-5, with TRBD1 identical over 8 bases. V shed 2 bases and J 7 bases; nucleotides not matched to a gene: 7. The CDR3 is 15 amino acids. Germline V CDR1 and CDR2: MDHEN, SYDVKM. CDR3 DNA: TGTGCCAGCAGTTTACATGGACAGGGCGGGCAGCCCCAGCATTTT. Amino acid sequence: CASSLHGQGGQPQHF.

The CDR3 loop reads CASSLLSLSFRGGGTEAFF. The CDR3 DNA sequence: TGTGCCAGCAGCTTGCTGTCCTTAAGTTTCAGGGGAGGGGGCACTGAAGCTTTCTTT. The genes are TRBV5-4 and TRBJ1-1, with a tentative D call TRBD1 (6 bases). The CDR3 loop spans 19 amino acids. The germline V gene has CDR1 SGHNT and CDR2 YYREEE (reference sequence). The V gene lost 1 base and the J gene lost 4 bases, with 26 bases spanning the gap.

The chain links TRBV5-1 to TRBJ2-4; 9 nucleotides line up with TRBD1. Germline V lookup: CDR1 SGHRS, CDR2 YFSETQ. Trimming took 0 bases from V and 8 from J; bases not matched to a gene: 3. The CDR3 has 14 amino acids. The CDR3 DNA is TGCGCCAGCAGCTTGGGGGACAGGGTTGACATTCAGTACTTC. It encodes CASSLGDRVDIQYF.

The chain uses TRBV19 and TRBJ1-5; D perhaps matches TRBD1 (6 bases). Trimming removed 3 bases from V and 3 bases from J, with 9 bases in between. Per the germline V gene, CDR1 is LNHDA and CDR2 is SQIVND (reference sequence). This CDR3 is 14 amino acids long. The CDR3 here is CASSMQGPNQPQHF. CDR3 nucleotides: TGTGCCAGTAGTATGCAGGGGCCCAATCAGCCCCAGCATTTT.

This rearrangement joins TRBV10-2 to TRBJ2-7; 12 nucleotides line up with TRBD2. Germline V gene data show CDR1 as WSHSY and CDR2 as SAAADI. The CDR3 is 14 amino acids. V was pared by 8 bases and J by 3 bases, with 5 bases of the junction left unmatched. CDR3 amino acids: CASGLTSGSYEQYF. The DNA for the CDR3 is TGCGCCAGCGGGTTGACTAGCGGGAGCTACGAGCAGTACTTC.